This T cell receptor (beta chain) emerged from a study of T-cell memory formation after mild COVID-19. The CDR3 length is 13 residues. The V end was cut by 5 bases, the J end by 6 bases, with 10 bases between. The table lists this clonotype with a few counts. Each CDR3 protein gets one entry after TCRdb re-called the 5' RACE reads with MiXCR. The table has over 150,000 distinct CDR3 sequences, over 20% seen once. The source material was PBMCs or a T cell subset sorted from them (not recorded which). The clonotype originates from an adult woman who had mild COVID-19 (a few samples of this study predate the infection). Cell type and time point are not known. This rearrangement joins TRBV12-3 or TRBV12-4 to TRBJ2-2; TRBD1 or TRBD2 may be the D gene (5 bases each). Here the CDR3 reads CASSPMGAGELFF. The CDR3 DNA reads TGTGCCAGCAGTCCAATGGGGGCCGGGGAGCTGTTTTTT.